This is a list of T cell receptor beta chains from one sample in a study of blood T cell repertoires in COVID-19. The table came from immunoSEQ multiplex PCR; TCRdb's copy has only in-frame clones and leaves some out. The sample holds 300,000 to 400,000 clones; roughly nine tenths are singletons and the top ten take roughly 5%. Sequences were obtained from PBMCs or T cells enriched from blood (not recorded which). These receptors all come from a man in his 60s who had recovered from COVID-19. CDR3s include the opening cysteine and the closing phenylalanine or tryptophan. The D gene is left open where the match is weak. A row's size may be missing; if present it is once, few, many or a size class.

J	V	size	D	CDR3	DNA
TRBJ2-7	TRBV18	.	.	CASSPSPGGTGEQYF	TGTGCCAGCTCACCGTCGCCTGGGGGGACTGGGGAGCAGTACTTC
TRBJ1-6	TRBV21-1	.	.	CASSKVGFLAGQMNSPLHF	TGTGCCAGCAGCAAAGTAGGTTTCTTGGCAGGCCAGATGAATTCACCCCTCCACTTT
TRBJ1-1	TRBV5-1	.	.	CASSLGAGATEAFF	TGCGCCAGCAGCTTGGGGGCGGGGGCCACTGAAGCTTTCTTT
TRBJ1-2	TRBV5-1	.	TRBD1	CASSQGQRTYGYTF	TGCGCCAGCAGCCAGGGACAGCGCACCTATGGCTACACCTTC
TRBJ2-3	TRBV3-1/TRBV3-2	once	TRBD2	CASSQAGGRADTQYF	TGTGCCAGCAGCCAAGCGGGGGGGAGGGCAGATACGCAGTATTTT
TRBJ1-2	TRBV28	.	.	CASRRGGPGGYTF	TGTGCCAGCCGGCGCGGGGGGCCGGGTGGCTACACCTTC
TRBJ2-7	TRBV7-8	.	TRBD1	CASSPRTRDRGFYEQYF	TGTGCCAGCAGCCCAAGGACGCGGGACAGGGGTTTCTACGAGCAGTACTTC
TRBJ1-5	TRBV6-5	.	.	CASSYGANQPQHF	TGTGCCAGCAGTTATGGGGCCAATCAGCCCCAGCATTTT
TRBJ2-3	TRBV6-2/TRBV6-3	.	TRBD2	CASSYGLAGGADTQYF	TGTGCCAGCAGTTACGGACTAGCGGGAGGGGCAGATACGCAGTATTTT
TRBJ2-1	TRBV20-1	.	TRBD1	CSASDRTGEQFF	TGCAGTGCTAGTGATCGGACAGGTGAGCAGTTCTTC
TRBJ2-2	TRBV6-5	.	.	CASSHAASTGELFF	TGTGCCAGCAGTCACGCCGCCAGCACCGGGGAGCTGTTTTTT
TRBJ1-1	TRBV6-5	.	.	CASSPQPISEAFF	TGTGCCAGCAGTCCCCAACCAATCAGTGAAGCTTTCTTT
TRBJ2-5	TRBV3-1/TRBV3-2	.	TRBD2	CASSQFRREVQETQYF	TGTGCCAGCAGCCAATTCAGGCGGGAGGTCCAAGAGACCCAGTACTTC
TRBJ2-5	TRBV19	.	.	CASSMAQETQYF	TGTGCCAGTAGTATGGCCCAAGAGACCCAGTACTTC
TRBJ1-1	TRBV5-4	once	TRBD1	CASSRDSSVAMNTEAFF	TGTGCCAGCAGCCGGGACAGTTCGGTGGCTATGAACACTGAAGCTTTCTTT
TRBJ1-6	TRBV27	.	TRBD1	CASNKQGGNSPLHF	TGTGCCAGTAATAAACAGGGGGGGAATTCACCCCTCCACTTT
TRBJ2-7	TRBV6-5	.	.	CASGGQPYEQYF	TGTGCCAGCGGCGGGCAGCCCTACGAGCAGTACTTC
TRBJ2-2	TRBV11-1	once	.	CASSLGVAVNTGELFF	TGTGCCAGCAGCCTTGGTGTAGCGGTGAACACCGGGGAGCTGTTTTTT
TRBJ1-2	TRBV28	.	.	CASNSGRRVYGYTF	TGTGCCAGCAATAGCGGCCGACGGGTCTATGGCTACACCTTC
TRBJ1-4	TRBV27	few	TRBD1	CASGSQGAGEKLFF	TGTGCCAGCGGATCACAGGGGGCCGGTGAAAAACTGTTTTTT
TRBJ2-1	TRBV11-2	.	.	CASSLRRQGTGYNEQFF	TGTGCCAGCAGCCTTCGGCGGCAGGGCACCGGCTACAATGAGCAGTTCTTC
TRBJ2-5	TRBV7-8	.	TRBD1	CASSARQGRSQETQYF	TGTGCCAGCAGCGCGCGACAGGGAAGGAGTCAAGAGACCCAGTACTTC
TRBJ1-6	TRBV6-5	.	.	CASSYAGVNSPLHF	TGTGCCAGCAGTTACGCGGGGGTTAATTCACCCCTCCACTTT
TRBJ1-1	TRBV29-1	.	TRBD1	CSGRGGQGNTEAFF	TGCAGCGGACGAGGGGGACAGGGTAACACTGAAGCTTTCTTT
TRBJ2-6	TRBV7-2	.	.	CASSSPGSGANVLTF	TGTGCCAGCAGCTCCCCGGGGTCTGGGGCCAACGTCCTGACTTTC
TRBJ1-5	TRBV7-2	.	.	CASSLGGGLSNQPQHF	TGTGCCAGCAGCTTAGGAGGGGGTCTGAGCAATCAGCCCCAGCATTTT
TRBJ1-2	TRBV5-4	once	TRBD1	CASRTTGQGIYGYTF	TGTGCCAGCAGGACCACAGGACAGGGGATCTATGGCTACACCTTC
TRBJ2-1	TRBV25-1	.	TRBD1	CASSGTGGRNEQFF	TGTGCCAGCAGCGGGACAGGGGGCAGGAATGAGCAGTTCTTC
TRBJ1-5	TRBV28	.	.	CASSLQFPNQPQHF	TGTGCCAGCAGTTTACAATTCCCCAATCAGCCCCAGCATTTT
TRBJ2-3	TRBV6-5	.	TRBD1	CASSRTGGRTDTQYF	TGTGCCAGCAGCCGGACAGGGGGTCGCACAGATACGCAGTATTTT
TRBJ2-7	TRBV9	.	TRBD2	CASSWASGSGRSEQYF	TGTGCCAGCAGCTGGGCTAGCGGGAGTGGTCGGAGCGAGCAGTACTTC
TRBJ1-1	TRBV18	.	.	CASSPLRSGAIGNTEAFF	TGTGCCAGCTCACCACTCCGGTCAGGGGCGATTGGGAACACTGAAGCTTTCTTT
TRBJ2-1	TRBV9	.	TRBD2	CASSVVALAGNNEQFF	TGTGCCAGCAGCGTAGTTGCCCTAGCGGGGAACAATGAGCAGTTCTTC
TRBJ1-2	TRBV28	.	.	CASSLGGGNYGYTF	TGTGCCAGCAGTTTGGGCGGAGGGAACTATGGCTACACCTTC
TRBJ2-5	TRBV27	.	TRBD1	CASSLGTGRGQETQYF	TGTGCCAGCAGTCTCGGGACAGGGAGGGGACAAGAGACCCAGTACTTC
TRBJ2-5	TRBV7-9	.	TRBD1	CASSRTRGSQYF	TGTGCCAGCAGCCGGACCAGGGGGTCCCAGTACTTC
TRBJ2-3	TRBV28	.	.	CASSRPGVVSTDTQYF	TGTGCCAGCAGCCGTCCCGGGGTTGTTAGCACAGATACGCAGTATTTT
TRBJ2-7	TRBV6-5	.	TRBD2	CASRIAGTYEQYF	TGTGCCAGCCGGATAGCGGGGACCTACGAGCAGTACTTC
TRBJ2-2	TRBV2	.	TRBD1	CASRKGQGASTGELFF	TGTGCCAGCAGGAAGGGACAGGGGGCATCCACCGGGGAGCTGTTTTTT
TRBJ1-4	TRBV7-9	.	.	CASSNPQVPTNEKLFF	TGTGCCAGCAGCAACCCACAGGTCCCAACTAATGAAAAACTGTTTTTT
TRBJ2-1	TRBV7-6	.	TRBD2	CASSRQAGEYIEQFF	TGTGCCAGCAGCCGACAAGCGGGGGAGTATATTGAGCAGTTCTTC
TRBJ1-5	TRBV5-6	.	TRBD1	CASSLAGTGDQPQHF	TGTGCCAGCAGCTTGGCCGGGACAGGAGATCAGCCCCAGCATTTT
TRBJ2-1	TRBV10-3	.	.	CAISEDLGLNEQFF	TGTGCCATCAGTGAGGACCTGGGGCTCAATGAGCAGTTCTTC
TRBJ1-4	TRBV6-2/TRBV6-3	.	TRBD1	CASSYGDRGYEKLFF	TGTGCCAGCAGTTACGGGGACAGGGGGTACGAAAAACTGTTTTTT
TRBJ2-7	TRBV19	.	.	CASSLSSGHGTYEQYF	TGTGCCAGTAGTCTTTCCTCAGGACACGGAACCTACGAGCAGTACTTC
TRBJ1-1	TRBV9	.	.	CASSPQLGGNTEAFF	TGTGCCAGCAGCCCGCAATTAGGGGGGAACACTGAAGCTTTCTTT
TRBJ2-5	TRBV6-5	.	.	CASGRAFRETQYF	TGTGCCAGCGGCAGGGCCTTTCGGGAGACCCAGTACTTC
TRBJ1-5	TRBV7-6	.	TRBD1	CASSSRQGDQPQHF	TGTGCCAGCAGTTCCCGACAGGGCGATCAGCCCCAGCATTTT
TRBJ2-3	TRBV9	.	TRBD2	CASSVVGGRSGDTQYF	TGTGCCAGCAGCGTAGTTGGCGGGAGGTCTGGAGATACGCAGTATTTT
TRBJ2-7	TRBV3-1/TRBV3-2	.	TRBD2	CASSQSQRENHEQYF	TGTGCCAGCAGCCAATCGCAGCGGGAGAACCACGAGCAGTACTTC
TRBJ2-7	TRBV19	.	.	CASSTARGYEQYF	TGTGCCAGTAGTACTGCCAGGGGTTACGAGCAGTACTTC
TRBJ1-3	TRBV9	.	TRBD1	CASSATGDSGNTIYF	TGTGCCAGCAGCGCCACAGGGGACTCTGGAAACACCATATATTTT
TRBJ2-5	TRBV9	.	.	CASSVVGGAGETQYF	TGTGCCAGCAGCGTAGTTGGGGGGGCGGGCGAGACCCAGTACTTC
TRBJ2-1	TRBV5-5	.	.	CASSPRTSYNEQFF	TGTGCCAGCAGCCCCCGGACAAGCTACAATGAGCAGTTCTTC
TRBJ1-5	TRBV2	once	TRBD1	CASSPRTGTNQPQHF	TGTGCCAGCAGCCCAAGGACAGGGACGAATCAGCCCCAGCATTTT
TRBJ2-5	TRBV5-1	.	.	CASSSTLDNPGTQYF	TGCGCCAGCAGCTCAACCCTGGACAACCCGGGGACCCAGTACTTC
TRBJ2-7	TRBV5-1	few	.	CASSSGPTYEQYF	TGCGCCAGCAGCTCAGGGCCTACCTACGAGCAGTACTTC
TRBJ2-7	TRBV28	.	TRBD1	CASRNRGTSYEQYF	TGTGCCAGCAGGAACAGGGGCACGTCCTACGAGCAGTACTTC